This T cell receptor (beta chain) was identified during a study of shared clonotypes between healthy human individuals. At the level of the study: CD4 naive and CD4 memory each took three plates per donor, while CD8 naive took two and CD8 memory one.

Naive CD8 cells lacked CD45RO and underwent positive selection for CCR7, leaving out terminally differentiated effector memory CD45RA+ cells. Replicate PCRs run on sorted subsets employed roughly 190 ng DNA, 25,000 to 35,000 T cell genomes. Using immunoSEQ multiplex PCR, the repertoire was profiled, and TCRdb retains in-frame clones only, with some absent. The repertoire consists of about 2,200,000 clones, with about 93% occurring once and the leading ten covering more than 1.5%. Material: naive CD8+ T cells from PBMCs. The receptor comes from a man younger than 35 in good health. Some clones in this sample may be carry-over from other donors' samples.

The CDR3 is CASRRDRDNEQFF. CDR3 DNA sequence: TGTGCCAGTAGACGGGACAGGGACAATGAGCAGTTCTTC. The chain combines TRBV28 with TRBJ2-1, with TRBD1 matching over 9 bases. Germline V lookup: CDR1 MDHEN, CDR2 SYDVKM. Losses at the gene ends were 9 bases for V and 5 bases for J; bases not matched to a gene: 5. The CDR3 totals 13 residues.